One sample yielded the 25 T cell receptor beta chains listed below, sequenced in a study of blood T cell repertoires in COVID-19. The repertoire was sequenced with immunoSEQ multiplex PCR; TCRdb's copy has only in-frame clones and lacks some. The sample lists nearly 80,000 clones, about four fifths occurring once. The sample taken for sequencing was peripheral blood. The receptors originated from a woman aged 70 to 79 with acute or convalescent COVID-19.

This clone was seen a few times. The chain recombines TRBV6-5 with TRBJ2-7, with TRBD1 matching over 8 bases. The CDR3 contains 14 residues. Germline trimming cut 8 bases from V and 9 bases from J; bases unmatched to any gene: 15. Germline V gene data show CDR1 as MNHEY and CDR2 as SVGAGI. The CDR3 DNA sequence: TGTGCCAGCGGGCGGGCAGGGGGCAGCGTCCGGCAGTACTTC. Translated, it gives CASGRAGGSVRQYF.

This clone was observed a handful of times. DNA for the CDR3: TGTGCCAGCAGCTGGAATCGACAGGGGAATTCACCCCTCCACTTT. Its translation: CASSWNRQGNSPLHF. The rearrangement links TRBV7-8 to TRBJ1-6; TRBD1 aligns across 8 bases. The V and J ends lost 4 bases and 7 bases, in that order; junction bases with no gene match: 6. The CDR3 contains 15 residues. Germline V gene data show CDR1 as SGHVS and CDR2 as FQNEAQ.

This chain links TRBV6-5 with TRBJ1-5; 8 nucleotides agree with TRBD1. Germline values: CDR1 MNHEY, CDR2 SVGAGI. The CDR3 length is 15 residues. The V and J ends lost 7 bases and 0 bases, in that order; junction bases with no gene match: 5. DNA of the CDR3: TGTGCCAGCATGGACAGGGTATATAGCAATCAGCCCCAGCATTTT. Protein: CASMDRVYSNQPQHF.

For this clone: A read error may account for a junction end that differs from germline. J is TRBJ1-2 and V is TRBV2; tentative D call: TRBD1 (5 bases). The germline gives CDR1 SNHLY, CDR2 FYNNEI. The CDR3 runs 14 residues. CDR3 region: CASRDTGGNYGHTF. The CDR3 coding sequence is TGTGCCAGCAGGGATACAGGAGGGAACTATGGCCACACCTTC.

V is TRBV4-2 and J is TRBJ2-7; 14 bases line up with TRBD2. The germline gives CDR1 LGHNA, CDR2 YNFKEQ. With V trimmed by 5 bases and J by 4 bases, 7 bases remained unmatched. The CDR3 is made up of 16 amino acids. CDR3 amino acids: CASSFPGTSGSYEQYF. The CDR3, as DNA: TGTGCCAGCAGCTTCCCCGGGACTAGCGGGAGTTACGAGCAGTACTTC.

CDR3 in amino acids: CASSPFLNTATNEKLFF. The CDR3 DNA reads as TGTGCCAGCTCACCGTTTTTAAACACCGCAACTAATGAAAAACTGTTTTTT. This chain connects TRBV18 to TRBJ1-4, with D unclear. Germline assignment: CDR1 KGHSH and CDR2 LQKENI. V was clipped by 3 bases and J by 0 bases, with 14 bases between them. The CDR3 has 17 residues.

In this sample, this clone turned up a few times. The chain employs TRBV7-3 and TRBJ2-1; 7 nucleotides align to TRBD1. Unmatched junction bases numbered 8, after V lost 1 base and J lost 5 bases. Germline V gene sequence: CDR1 SGHTA, CDR2 FQGTGA. The CDR3 contains 16 residues. The CDR3 DNA reads as TGTGCCAGCAGCTTAAACGGCAGGGGGATTAACAATGAGCAGTTCTTC. Its protein product is CASSLNGRGINNEQFF.

The CDR3 DNA reads TGCGCCAGCAGTCGACTAGCGGGAGGGAACAATGAGCAGTTCTTC. Translation gives CASSRLAGGNNEQFF. The chain recombines TRBV10-1 with TRBJ2-1; 14 positions match TRBD2. This CDR3 comprises 15 residues. Germline CDR1 is WNHNN and CDR2 is SYGVQD (reference sequence). The junction had 2 bases not matched to a gene; V was cut back by 5 bases and J by 5 bases.

This chain connects TRBV9 to TRBJ2-5; the match to TRBD2 covers 7 bases. This CDR3 contains 17 residues. The junction had 9 bases not matched to a gene; V was cut back by 0 bases and J by 1 base. Germline CDR1 reads SGDLS; CDR2 reads YYNGEE. The CDR3 loop is CASSVAASGGSQETQYF. CDR3 DNA sequence: TGTGCCAGCAGCGTAGCGGCTAGCGGAGGCTCCCAAGAGACCCAGTACTTC.

This clone was seen just once. V usage is TRBV7-2 and J usage is TRBJ2-1, with 11 positions matching TRBD2. Germline CDR1 is SGHTA and CDR2 is FQGNSA. The CDR3 totals 17 residues. Trimming at V came to 5 bases and at J to 1 base, leaving 7 bases not matched to a gene. The CDR3 DNA follows: TGTGCCAGCAGCGTTACTAGCGGGAGTGGATCCTACAATGAGCAGTTCTTC. The encoded protein is CASSVTSGSGSYNEQFF.

V and J are TRBV5-1 and TRBJ2-1; TRBD2 matches at 12 bases. CDR3 length: 18 amino acids. Per the germline V gene, CDR1 is SGHRS and CDR2 is YFSETQ. The junction had 12 bases not matched to a gene; V was cut back by 2 bases and J by 6 bases. CDR3 residues: CASSLYPPGTSGFNEQFF. CDR3 in DNA: TGCGCCAGCAGCTTATATCCCCCCGGGACTAGCGGGTTCAATGAGCAGTTCTTC.

This chain links TRBV11-2 with TRBJ1-1, with D possibly being TRBD1 (6 bases). The CDR3 covers 15 residues. V was trimmed by 3 bases and J by 4 bases, leaving 15 bases between them. From germline, CDR1 is SGHAT and CDR2 FQNNGV. For the CDR3, the DNA is TGTGCCAGCAGCTTCAAAGGGGGGGGAAGCACTGAAGCTTTCTTT. It encodes CASSFKGGGSTEAFF.

The rearrangement links TRBV7-2 to TRBJ2-2; 11 bases are shared with TRBD1. CDR3 length equals 16 residues. Germline CDR1 reads SGHTA; CDR2 reads FQGNSA. J gave up 0 bases and V 4 bases, and 1 base lay outside the gene matches. The DNA of the CDR3 is TGTGCCAGCAGCTGGACAGGGGGCCCGAACACCGGGGAGCTGTTTTTT. This gives the protein CASSWTGGPNTGELFF.

V gene TRBV19 combines with J gene TRBJ2-2, with 7 bases matching TRBD1. Trimming cost V 2 bases and J 6 bases; bases outside gene matches: 6. Looked up from germline, CDR1 is LNHDA and CDR2 is SQIVND (reference sequence). The CDR3 consists of 15 residues. CDR3 sequence reads: CASSITEGAAGELFF. As DNA, the CDR3 is TGTGCCAGTAGTATAACAGAGGGGGCAGCCGGGGAGCTGTTTTTT. The full variable domain, its missing parts supplied by reference TRBV19 and TRBJ2-2, is DGGITQSPKYLFRKEGQNVTLSCEQNLNHDAMYWYRQDPGQGLRLIYYSQIVNDFQKGDIAEGYSVSREKKESFPLTVTSAQKNPTAFYLCASSITEGAAGELFFGEGSRLTVL.

This chain links TRBV24-1 with TRBJ1-1, with TRBD1 matching 8 bases. In germline, CDR1 is KGHDR, CDR2 SFDVKD. There are 13 residues in the CDR3. V was pared by 9 bases and J by 1 base, with 3 bases of the junction left unmatched. Here the CDR3 DNA reads TGTGCCACCCGACAGGGGAAGAACACTGAAGCTTTCTTT. Protein: CATRQGKNTEAFF.

The chain employs TRBV27 and TRBJ2-1, with 11 bases lining up with TRBD2. Per the germline V gene, CDR1 is MNHEY and CDR2 is SMNVEV (reference sequence). This CDR3 spans 14 amino acids. Trimming at V came to 6 bases and at J to 10 bases, leaving 8 bases not matched to a gene. In DNA form, the CDR3 reads TGTGCCAGCAGATTTAGCGGGAGGGCGGTAGAGCAGTTCTTC. The encoded protein is CASRFSGRAVEQFF.

V and J are TRBV10-3 and TRBJ1-2, with 11 bases aligning to TRBD1. V was pared by 4 bases and J by 3 bases, with 13 bases of the junction left unmatched. The CDR3 runs to 18 residues. Germline lookup yields CDR1 ENHRY and CDR2 SYGVKD. The DNA of the CDR3 is TGTGCCATCAGTGCTAAGGGAGGACAGGGGGCGTCCGACTATGGCTACACCTTC. It encodes CAISAKGGQGASDYGYTF.

The rearrangement uses TRBV3-1 (or the pseudogene TRBV3-2) and TRBJ2-1, with 8 bases that match TRBD2. V shed 1 base, J shed 2 bases, and the junction held 4 bases outside the gene matches. The CDR3 spans 16 residues. Germline CDR1 and CDR2: LGHDT and YNNKEL (reference sequence). The CDR3 sequence: CASSQGLAYTYNEQFF. CDR3 bases: TGTGCCAGCAGCCAAGGACTAGCGTACACCTACAATGAGCAGTTCTTC.

The J gene is TRBJ1-1, the V gene TRBV14; D unresolved. This CDR3 is built from 16 residues. From germline, CDR1 is SGHDN and CDR2 FVKESK. V was shortened by 1 base and J by 8 bases, with 20 bases between the two germline ends. The CDR3 here is CASSQGDPRHAAEAFF. The CDR3 bases are TGTGCCAGCAGCCAAGGAGACCCCAGGCACGCCGCCGAAGCTTTCTTT.

The chain links TRBV18 to TRBJ2-1; the D gene is possibly TRBD2 (6 bases). Trimming removed 2 bases at V and 7 bases at J, with 18 bases between. Looked up from germline, CDR1 is KGHSH and CDR2 is LQKENI. The CDR3 loop spans 16 amino acids. The CDR3 DNA sequence: TGTGCCAGCTCACCAAATCACAGGACCGCGGGGAATGAGCAGTTCTTC. This gives the protein CASSPNHRTAGNEQFF. Drawing the rest from reference TRBV18 and TRBJ2-1, the complete variable domain is NAGVMQNPRHLVRRRGQEARLRCSPMKGHSHVYWYRQLPEEGLKFMVYLQKENIIDESGMPKERFSAEFPKEGPSILRIQQVVRGDSAAYFCASSPNHRTAGNEQFFGPGTRLTVL.

The chain uses TRBV4-2 and TRBJ2-7; TRBD1 matches at 9 bases. The CDR3 is 12 amino acids. Germline-derived CDR1 and CDR2 are LGHNA and YNFKEQ. V lost 3 bases and J lost 12; bases outside the gene matches: 6. This chain's CDR3 is CASSQVGQGPYF. The DNA of the CDR3 is TGTGCCAGCAGCCAGGTGGGACAGGGCCCGTACTTC.

The CDR3 is CASSGQSATNEKLFF. In nucleotides, the CDR3 is TGTGCCAGTAGCGGACAGAGTGCAACTAATGAAAAACTGTTTTTT. This chain connects TRBV19 to TRBJ1-4; perhaps TRBD1 as D (6 bases). The CDR3 loop spans 15 amino acids. Trimming took 6 bases from V and 0 from J, leaving 11 bases between them. From germline, CDR1 is LNHDA and CDR2 SQIVND (reference sequence).

The chain links TRBV27 to TRBJ1-6, with D unresolved. V lost 6 bases and J lost 10, with 19 bases in between. Germline-derived CDR1 and CDR2 are MNHEY and SMNVEV (reference sequence). The CDR3 is 15 amino acids. This CDR3 reads CASSPTLVSRSPLHF. The DNA of the CDR3 is TGTGCCAGCAGCCCCACCCTCGTTTCCCGGTCACCCCTCCACTTT.

This clone occurred a few times. This sequence joins TRBV3-1 (or the pseudogene TRBV3-2) and TRBJ2-2; perhaps TRBD2 as D (6 bases). Looked up from germline, CDR1 is LGHDT and CDR2 is YNNKEL (reference sequence). The ends were cut back, 5 bases at V and 4 bases at J, with 14 bases in the middle. There are 15 residues in the CDR3. The CDR3 region is CASSSVSGSTGELFF. The CDR3 coding sequence is TGTGCCAGCAGCTCGGTAAGCGGGTCCACCGGGGAGCTGTTTTTT.

The chain uses TRBV4-2 and TRBJ1-2, with D tentatively TRBD1 (5 bases). Deletions cut 0 bases from V and 5 bases from J, with 13 bases between. Germline CDR1 reads LGHNA; CDR2 reads YNFKEQ. The CDR3 is made up of 15 amino acids. The CDR3 DNA is TGTGCCAGCAGCCAAGAGCAGGGTAGAGTTTATGGCTACACCTTC. It yields the protein CASSQEQGRVYGYTF.